The next 23 T cell receptor beta chains were all read from a single sample in a study of blood T cell repertoires in COVID-19. TCRdb's copy holds only in-frame clones and misses some; the assay was immunoSEQ multiplex PCR. The sample includes about 160,000 clones, about 88% of them seen just once. The sequenced material came from peripheral blood. The source is a woman older than 75 with acute or convalescent COVID-19.

The chain has TRBV18 and TRBJ1-1; 9 bases align to TRBD1. The CDR3 totals 13 residues. Germline CDR1 reads KGHSH; CDR2 reads LQKENI. Germline trimming cut 8 bases from V and 3 bases from J; bases unmatched to any gene: 4. The CDR3 spells CASKQGADTEAFF. For the CDR3, the DNA is TGTGCCAGCAAACAGGGGGCAGACACTGAAGCTTTCTTT.

V is TRBV9 and J is TRBJ2-5, with 8 bases lining up with TRBD1. Germline CDR1 reads SGDLS; CDR2 reads YYNGEE. This CDR3 has 14 residues. J gave up 1 base and V 4 bases, and 3 bases lay outside the gene matches. CDR3 coding DNA: TGTGCCAGCAGCCTCGGACAGGGCCAAGAGACCCAGTACTTC. Its translation: CASSLGQGQETQYF.

The rearrangement joins TRBV9 to TRBJ2-5; possible D gene TRBD2, 6 bases. This CDR3 comprises 15 residues. Trimming stripped 0 bases from V and 2 bases from J, with 11 bases between. CDR1 and CDR2 from the germline V gene are SGDLS and YYNGEE. In nucleotides, the CDR3 is TGTGCCAGCAGCGTAGGGGGACTGCAACAAGAGACCCAGTACTTC. Encoded protein: CASSVGGLQQETQYF.

V and J are TRBV25-1 and TRBJ1-1; 7 nucleotides align to TRBD1. This CDR3 spans 15 amino acids. The germline gives CDR1 MGHDK, CDR2 SYGVNS. V was clipped by 4 bases and J by 5 bases; unmatched bases: 10. The CDR3 reads CASSGAGLRGTEAFF. The CDR3, as DNA: TGTGCCAGCAGTGGAGCCGGGCTCAGGGGGACTGAAGCTTTCTTT.

The chain recombines TRBV5-8 with TRBJ2-3; TRBD2 matches 9 bases. V was pared by 4 bases and J by 2 bases, with 11 bases of the junction left unmatched. CDR1 SGHTS and CDR2 YDEGEE come from the germline V gene. The CDR3 contains 17 residues. CDR3 nucleotide sequence: TGTGCCAGCAGCCCACTAGGCGGGACTAGCCCCACAGATACGCAGTATTTT. Translation gives CASSPLGGTSPTDTQYF.

The chain joins TRBV11-2 to TRBJ2-1, with TRBD2 as a possible D gene (5 bases). V lost 0 bases, J lost 7 bases, and 10 bases lay in between. The CDR3 covers 14 residues. The germline V gene encodes CDR1 SGHAT and CDR2 FQNNGV. The CDR3 reads CASSLDGGINEQFF. Here the CDR3 DNA reads TGTGCCAGCAGCTTAGATGGAGGCATTAATGAGCAGTTCTTC.

The chain recombines TRBV18 with TRBJ1-1; 8 bases agree with TRBD1. V gave up 3 bases and J gave up 1 base; unmatched junction bases: 4. There are 15 residues in the CDR3. Germline lookup yields CDR1 KGHSH and CDR2 LQKENI. The DNA of the CDR3 is TGTGCCAGCTCACCGTTAACAGGGGGGAACACTGAAGCTTTCTTT. Its translation: CASSPLTGGNTEAFF.

The rearrangement links TRBV2 to TRBJ2-1, with TRBD2 identical over 14 bases. The ends lost 4 bases at V and 9 bases at J; junction bases unmatched: 5. Germline lookup yields CDR1 SNHLY and CDR2 FYNNEI. The CDR3 runs to 15 residues. DNA of the CDR3: TGTGCCAGCAGTGCGACTAGCGGGGGGGCCAGTGAGCAGTTCTTC. Translation gives CASSATSGGASEQFF.

The count of this clone is one. The chain has TRBV27 and TRBJ2-1; 7 nucleotides line up with TRBD1. Per germline, CDR1 MNHEY and CDR2 SMNVEV (reference sequence). This CDR3 has 15 amino acids. V trimming: 0 bases; J trimming: 1 base; junction bases outside the gene matches: 0. This CDR3 reads CASSLSTGSYNEQFF. The CDR3 DNA follows: TGTGCCAGCAGTTTATCGACAGGGTCCTACAATGAGCAGTTCTTC.

V gene TRBV6-6 combines with J gene TRBJ1-2; a weak D match, TRBD1 (6 bases). V was shortened by 5 bases and J by 7 bases, with 29 bases between the two germline ends. Germline CDR1 is MNHNY and CDR2 is SVGAGI (reference sequence). The CDR3 length is 18 residues. In DNA, the CDR3 is TGTGCCAGCAGTCGAATAACAACCGGGACACGAAGTTCGCGTGGCTACACCTTC. It encodes CASSRITTGTRSSRGYTF.

This chain links TRBV3-1 (or the pseudogene TRBV3-2) with TRBJ1-1, with D unresolved. The CDR3 has 13 residues. V was cut by 0 bases and J by 10 bases, with 12 bases left in between. The V gene's germline CDR1 is LGHDT and CDR2 YNNKEL (reference sequence). CDR3 DNA: TGTGCCAGCAGCCAAGATTGGGGAGGGAGAGCTTTCTTT. It specifies CASSQDWGGRAFF.

The rearrangement joins TRBV7-9 to TRBJ2-7; 10 bases fit TRBD2. CDR1 is SEHNR and CDR2 is FQNEAQ in the germline V gene (reference sequence). J lost 4 bases, V lost 4 bases, and 7 bases had no gene match. The CDR3 covers 15 residues. CDR3 in amino acids: CASSSPGTSAYEQYF. The CDR3, as DNA: TGTGCCAGCAGCTCCCCCGGGACTAGCGCTTACGAGCAGTACTTC.

The rearrangement uses TRBV6-2 or TRBV6-3 and TRBJ2-3; 7 bases line up with TRBD2. V lost 2 bases to trimming and J lost 2 bases; unmatched junction nucleotides: 4. Germline V gene sequence: CDR1 MNHEY, CDR2 SVGEGT. The CDR3 covers 15 residues. CDR3 nucleotide sequence: TGTGCCAGCAGTTACACGGGGGGAACCACAGATACGCAGTATTTT. This encodes CASSYTGGTTDTQYF.

The rearrangement uses TRBV18 and TRBJ1-2; 8 bases are shared with TRBD1. V was clipped by 2 bases and J by 5 bases; unmatched bases: 1. The CDR3 length is 13 residues. CDR1 and CDR2 (germline): KGHSH, LQKENI. The CDR3, as DNA: TGTGCCAGCTCACCAGGGACAGGATATGGCTACACCTTC. Protein: CASSPGTGYGYTF.

This clone was recorded only once. This chain joins TRBV6-5 and TRBJ1-6; possibly TRBD1 for D (5 bases). This CDR3 has 14 amino acids. Trimming removed 6 bases at V and 6 bases at J, with 12 bases between. Germline loops: CDR1 MNHEY, CDR2 SVGAGI. The CDR3, as DNA: TGTGCCAGCAGGTGGGCAGGGATTAATTCACCCCTCCACTTT. Translated, it gives CASRWAGINSPLHF.

CDR3 coding DNA: TGTGCCAGCAGCGTATCCCCTTCCGAGACCCAGTACTTC. Residues: CASSVSPSETQYF. The V call is TRBV9, the J call TRBJ2-5; D uncertain. CDR3 length: 13 residues. The V end was cut by 1 base, the J end by 5 bases, with 9 bases between. CDR1 SGDLS and CDR2 YYNGEE come from the germline V gene.

V usage is TRBV7-3 and J usage is TRBJ1-2; 9 nucleotides match TRBD1. CDR1 is SGHTA, CDR2 FQGTGA, per germline. V lost 5 bases to trimming and J lost 4 bases; unmatched junction nucleotides: 8. The CDR3 contains 15 residues. This CDR3 is CASSPRDRAFYGYTF. The DNA for the CDR3 is TGTGCCAGCAGCCCGAGGGACAGGGCCTTCTATGGCTACACCTTC.

The genes are TRBV5-1 and TRBJ1-4, with 12 bases lining up with TRBD1. J gave up 7 bases and V 1 base, and 2 bases lay outside the gene matches. CDR3 size: 15 residues. Germline loops: CDR1 SGHRS, CDR2 YFSETQ. Here the CDR3 reads CASSLQGQGAEKLFF. CDR3 in DNA: TGCGCCAGCAGCTTGCAGGGACAGGGGGCTGAAAAACTGTTTTTT.

The chain recombines TRBV10-3 with TRBJ2-1; 9 nucleotides agree with TRBD2. The trim removed 4 bases at V and 3 bases at J, leaving 4 bases unmatched. The CDR3 has 15 amino acids. Germline-derived CDR1 and CDR2 are ENHRY and SYGVKD. This chain's CDR3 is CAISGGAGGYNEQFF. In DNA, the CDR3 is TGTGCCATCAGTGGAGGAGCGGGAGGCTACAATGAGCAGTTCTTC.

The chain carries TRBV9 and TRBJ2-1; D may be TRBD1 (5 bases). Trimming left V 0 bases short and J 2 bases short, with 9 bases between. The CDR3 sequence is 15 residues long. Germline V gives CDR1 SGDLS, CDR2 YYNGEE. DNA for the CDR3: TGTGCCAGCAGCGTAGTGTCAGGGACCTACAATGAGCAGTTCTTC. Encoded protein: CASSVVSGTYNEQFF.

The CDR3 loop reads CASSPTENTEAFF. The CDR3 DNA sequence: TGTGCCAGCAGCCCAACAGAGAACACTGAAGCTTTCTTT. The V and J genes are TRBV7-8 and TRBJ1-1, with no clear D. Trimming removed 5 bases at V and 1 base at J, with 8 bases between. The CDR3 consists of 13 residues. The germline CDR1 and CDR2 sequences are SGHVS and FQNEAQ.

The rearrangement joins TRBV27 to TRBJ2-2; 9 nucleotides agree with TRBD2. V was clipped by 8 bases and J by 6 bases; unmatched bases: 13. The CDR3 covers 16 residues. Germline V CDR1 and CDR2: MNHEY, SMNVEV (reference sequence). The CDR3, as DNA: TGTGCCAGCGCCATCTTAGGGTTAGCGGGAGCCGGGGAGCTGTTTTTT. Translated, it gives CASAILGLAGAGELFF.

This chain links TRBV7-9 with TRBJ1-4; 12 bases are a match to TRBD1. Germline CDR1 reads SEHNR; CDR2 reads FQNEAQ (reference sequence). The CDR3 extends over 18 amino acids. V was clipped by 5 bases and J by 3 bases; unmatched bases: 10. The CDR3 bases are TGTGCCAGCAGCCCACGAGGGACAGGGGGCGAGTCTAATGAAAAACTGTTTTTT. This gives the protein CASSPRGTGGESNEKLFF.